Included here is one TCR beta chain sequence, with context. The antigen is undetermined. The data originate from a study of cytomegalovirus exposure and HLA in healthy donors. Sequencing was performed with immunoSEQ multiplex PCR; in TCRdb, only in-frame clones are kept and a portion is missing. The repertoire has roughly 330,000 clones, 75% to 90% of them found once; the top ten carry approximately 1.2%. The CDR3 is 15 amino acids. V shed 1 base and J shed 1 base, with 11 bases lying between them. Per the germline V gene, CDR1 is SGDLS and CDR2 is YYNGEE. Study results and limitations: High sensitivity and specificity were reportedly achieved when the classifier diagnosed cytomegalovirus status.

The material sequenced was PBMCs. The source is a woman aged 25 to 45 in good health and CMV-seropositive. The V call is TRBV9, the J call TRBJ2-5; perhaps TRBD1 as D (5 bases). In DNA, the CDR3 is TGTGCCAGCAGCGTAATCACAGGACCCCAAGAGACCCAGTACTTC. Residues: CASSVITGPQETQYF.